The 24 T cell receptor beta chains below come from one sample, sequenced in a study of cytotoxic CD8 clonotypes in ibrutinib-treated CLL (dated by TCRdb to 2020 to 2022). Libraries were built with the immunoSEQ multiplex PCR assay. TCRdb carries this immuneACCESS record with in-frame sequences only. Its versions omit some clonotypes, under half of them owing to an unresolved V gene in the studies checked, with the rest unexplained. The sample has tens of thousands of clones on record, roughly 45% of them singletons. The top ten hold around 18% of the sample. The sample was PBMCs, taken before ibrutinib treatment. These receptors were obtained from a human donor with chronic lymphocytic leukemia.

The CDR3 reads CASSRKDTEAFF. The CDR3, as DNA: TGTGCCAGCTCCAGGAAGGACACTGAAGCTTTCTTT. The chain has TRBV5-4 and TRBJ1-1; unclear D gene. Trimming removed 7 bases from V and 3 bases from J, with 10 bases in between. The CDR3 is 12 residues long. The germline V gene has CDR1 SGHNT and CDR2 YYREEE (reference sequence).

The DNA of the CDR3 is TGTGCCAGCAGCATACAGGGGGCCTATGGCTACACCTTC. This codes for CASSIQGAYGYTF. The chain carries TRBV2 and TRBJ1-2, with 9 bases that match TRBD1. V dropped 6 bases and J dropped 4; count of bases not matched to a gene: 3. CDR1 and CDR2 (germline): SNHLY, FYNNEI. The CDR3 has 13 amino acids.

This clone was found a few times. The V call is TRBV7-2, the J call TRBJ1-1; tentative D call: TRBD1 (5 bases). The V gene's germline CDR1 is SGHTA and CDR2 FQGNSA. Trimming stripped 5 bases from V and 1 base from J, with 14 bases between. The CDR3 runs 15 residues. CDR3 sequence (DNA): TGTGCCAGCAGCCCTCCCTCGGGGACGAACACTGAAGCTTTCTTT. Protein: CASSPPSGTNTEAFF.

This clone has just a few counts. In DNA, the CDR3 is TGTGCCAGCAGCTTGGCCGGACAGGGGAGGGGAGCTTTCTTT. Translation: CASSLAGQGRGAFF. This chain uses TRBV5-4 with TRBJ1-1; TRBD1 matches at 9 bases. The germline V gene has CDR1 SGHNT and CDR2 YYREEE (reference sequence). The length of the CDR3 is 14 residues. V gave up 0 bases and J gave up 10 bases; unmatched junction bases: 7.

This rearrangement joins TRBV4-2 to TRBJ2-1; D is uncertain. CDR3 length equals 15 residues. Germline CDR1 and CDR2: LGHNA and YNFKEQ. The V gene lost 0 bases and the J gene lost 11 bases, with 17 bases spanning the gap. In DNA, the CDR3 is TGTGCCAGCAGCCAAGAAGTCGCTAGAGATTTGAAGCAGTTCTTC. Translation: CASSQEVARDLKQFF.

V is TRBV5-6 and J is TRBJ2-5; D call uncertain. Trimming removed 0 bases from V and 5 bases from J, with 2 bases in between. The CDR3 is 11 amino acids. Germline assignment: CDR1 SGHDT and CDR2 YYEEEE. The chain's CDR3 is CASSLVETQYF. The DNA for the CDR3 is TGTGCCAGCAGCTTGGTGGAGACCCAGTACTTC.

The chain uses TRBV5-1 and TRBJ2-7, with 7 bases lining up with TRBD2. This CDR3 contains 14 residues. V trimming: 4 bases; J trimming: 1 base; junction bases outside the gene matches: 5. From germline, CDR1 is SGHRS and CDR2 YFSETQ. CDR3 sequence: CASSPPSGSYEQYF. The CDR3 DNA reads TGCGCCAGCAGCCCCCCTAGCGGTTCCTACGAGCAGTACTTC.

The chain recombines TRBV5-6 with TRBJ2-7, with a tentative D call TRBD1 (6 bases). This CDR3 is built from 14 residues. V dropped 1 base and J dropped 3 bases, with 11 bases sitting between them. Germline assignment: CDR1 SGHDT and CDR2 YYEEEE. The CDR3 protein is CASSLLQGRYEQYF. CDR3 sequence (DNA): TGTGCCAGCAGCTTGCTTCAGGGGCGCTACGAGCAGTACTTC.

This clone showed up just a few times. V gene TRBV9 combines with J gene TRBJ1-1; D is possibly TRBD1 (6 bases). The CDR3 runs 13 residues. The V and J ends lost 3 bases and 1 base respectively, with 7 bases between them. Per germline, CDR1 SGDLS and CDR2 YYNGEE. The chain's CDR3 is CASSATGNTEAFF. The CDR3 region has the DNA TGTGCCAGCAGCGCGACAGGGAACACTGAAGCTTTCTTT.

The rearrangement links TRBV6-7 to TRBJ2-1; 11 bases fit TRBD2. Being an ORF, TRBV6-7 has a function that is uncertain. The length of the CDR3 is 15 residues. The V segment lost 6 bases and the J segment 2 bases; nucleotides outside the gene matches: 3. This CDR3 is CASSIAGGPYNEQFF. CDR3 coding DNA: TGTGCCAGCAGCATAGCGGGGGGGCCCTACAATGAGCAGTTCTTC.

The V and J genes are TRBV9 and TRBJ1-3, with D maybe TRBD1 (6 bases). V lost 1 base and J 3 bases, leaving 11 bases between the germline ends. Germline V gives CDR1 SGDLS, CDR2 YYNGEE. This CDR3 has 15 amino acids. The CDR3 loop reads CASSVSGESGNTIYF. The CDR3 region has the DNA TGTGCCAGCAGCGTATCAGGGGAAAGTGGAAACACCATATATTTT.

The J gene is TRBJ2-3, the V gene TRBV6-1; tentative D call: TRBD2 (5 bases). Germline loops: CDR1 MNHNS, CDR2 SASEGT. The CDR3 sequence is 13 residues long. V lost 5 bases and J 5 bases, leaving 11 bases between the germline ends. CDR3 amino acids: CASSRAGGDTQYF. The CDR3 DNA follows: TGTGCCAGCAGTAGGGCGGGCGGAGATACGCAGTATTTT.

The V and J genes are TRBV9 and TRBJ1-1; 8 nucleotides match TRBD1. The V gene's germline CDR1 is SGDLS and CDR2 YYNGEE. The length of the CDR3 is 13 residues. The J segment lost 5 bases and the V segment lost 0 bases, leaving 0 bases of the junction unmatched. The CDR3 region is CASSVDRGTEAFF. The CDR3 DNA sequence: TGTGCCAGCAGCGTAGACAGGGGGACTGAAGCTTTCTTT.

This clone was seen a handful of times. The rearrangement uses TRBV29-1 and TRBJ1-4; D possibly corresponds to TRBD1 (6 bases). Germline V gene lookup returns CDR1 SQVTM and CDR2 ANQGSEA. V lost 6 bases and J 5 bases, leaving 13 bases between the germline ends. This CDR3 has 13 amino acids. The CDR3 sequence: CSVGGQSNEKLFF. CDR3 bases: TGCAGCGTCGGAGGACAGTCAAATGAAAAACTGTTTTTT.

The chain is built from TRBV4-1 and TRBJ2-3; D is uncertain. The length of the CDR3 is 15 residues. The germline CDR1 and CDR2 sequences are MGHRA and YSYEKL. Trimming removed 0 bases from V and 8 bases from J, with 15 bases in between. The CDR3 spells CASSQEGLTAVTQYF. CDR3 DNA sequence: TGCGCCAGCAGCCAAGAGGGCCTTACCGCAGTTACGCAGTATTTT.

The chain is built from TRBV2 and TRBJ2-7, with D unresolved. CDR1 SNHLY and CDR2 FYNNEI come from the germline V gene. The germline V and J ends were trimmed by 8 bases and 0 bases, with 5 bases remaining between them. This CDR3 is 11 amino acids long. The CDR3 region has the DNA TGTGCCAGCCCCCACTCCTACGAGCAGTACTTC. Translated, it gives CASPHSYEQYF.

The genes are TRBV6-1 and TRBJ1-5; 9 nucleotides line up with TRBD1. CDR3 length: 15 residues. Germline CDR1 reads MNHNS; CDR2 reads SASEGT. The ends lost 5 bases at V and 7 bases at J; junction bases unmatched: 9. The CDR3 sequence: CASSSTGGARQPQHF. In nucleotides, the CDR3 is TGTGCCAGCAGTTCTACAGGGGGCGCCCGGCAGCCCCAGCATTTT.

J is TRBJ1-1 and V is TRBV4-2; no definite D call. CDR1 is LGHNA and CDR2 is YNFKEQ in the germline V gene. This CDR3 is built from 14 residues. Trimming shortened V by 0 bases and J by 0 bases, and 5 bases separated the two germline ends. In DNA, the CDR3 is TGTGCCAGCAGCCAAGAACGGATGAACACTGAAGCTTTCTTT. This sequence encodes CASSQERMNTEAFF.

The J gene is TRBJ1-2, the V gene TRBV19; 8 nucleotides agree with TRBD1. Germline CDR1 is LNHDA and CDR2 is SQIVND (reference sequence). J gave up 4 bases and V 4 bases, and 8 bases lay outside the gene matches. The length of the CDR3 is 15 residues. The CDR3 DNA reads TGTGCCAGTAGTACTCGCAGGGGGCACGCCTATGGCTACACCTTC. Translation gives CASSTRRGHAYGYTF.

This clone was counted only a few times. V usage is TRBV5-4 and J usage is TRBJ1-4, with 8 bases lining up with TRBD1. CDR3 length: 15 amino acids. V shed 3 bases, J shed 5 bases, and the junction held 6 bases outside the gene matches. CDR1 and CDR2 (germline): SGHNT, YYREEE (reference sequence). CDR3 amino acids: CASSSRTGQNEKLFF. CDR3 nucleotides: TGTGCCAGCAGCTCGAGGACAGGGCAAAATGAAAAACTGTTTTTT.

The chain uses TRBV9 and TRBJ2-7, with D perhaps TRBD2 (6 bases). V lost 3 bases to trimming and J lost 7 bases, with 17 bases between them. This CDR3 has 14 amino acids. The V gene's germline CDR1 is SGDLS and CDR2 YYNGEE. The CDR3 bases are TGTGCCAGCAGCGGCGGGGTGGGCCTGGAAGAGCAGTACTTC. Its translation: CASSGGVGLEEQYF.

As concerns this clone: At one of its ends the junction is not consistent with the germline gene, which may arise from a read error. CDR3 in amino acids: CASSLGVGSEETQYF. DNA of the CDR3: TGTGCTAGCAGCTTAGGGGTGGGCAGCGAAGAGACCCAGTACTTC. The V gene is TRBV7-7, the J gene TRBJ2-5, with a possible D match to TRBD1 (5 bases). CDR3 length equals 15 residues. The germline V gene encodes CDR1 SSHAT and CDR2 FNYEAQ (reference sequence). Looking up the rest from reference TRBV7-7 and TRBJ2-5 gives the full variable domain: GAGVSQSPRYKVTKRGQDVTLRCDPISSHATLYWYQQALGQGPEFLTYFNYEAQPDKSGLPSDRFSAERPEGSISTLTIQRTEQRDSAMYRCASSLGVGSEETQYFGPGTRLLVL.

The V call is TRBV15, the J call TRBJ1-1, with a tentative D call TRBD1 (6 bases). From germline, CDR1 is LNHNV and CDR2 YYDKDF (reference sequence). Trimming pared 0 bases from V and 4 bases from J, leaving 12 bases between. This CDR3 is built from 15 residues. The CDR3 region is CATSRENGRGTEAFF. The CDR3 region has the DNA TGTGCCACCAGCAGAGAGAACGGCAGGGGCACTGAAGCTTTCTTT.

The chain has TRBV9 and TRBJ1-1; 8 bases match TRBD1. The CDR3 runs to 13 residues. With 4 bases clipped from V and 5 bases from J, the junction kept 4 bases outside the gene matches. CDR1 and CDR2 (germline): SGDLS, YYNGEE. The CDR3 DNA sequence: TGTGCCAGCAGCCCTGACAGGGGTACTGAAGCTTTCTTT. Translated, it gives CASSPDRGTEAFF.